This TCR beta chain originates from a study of identical twins. As concerns this clonotype: Relative to the germline gene, one junction end is altered; a read error may explain this.

Template switching added a universal primer binding site, and final cDNA carried unique molecular identifiers. TCRdb itself ran the 5' RACE reads through MiXCR, one entry per CDR3 protein. The table lists 450,000 to 650,000 distinct CDR3 sequences, around a tenth of them singletons. The sample was also linked to a second study, of yellow fever vaccine responses in identical twins.

This receptor was identified in a woman aged 18-29 years in good health. Specimen: PBMCs.

The CDR3 loop reads CASSYSGWIQETQCF. CDR3 nucleotides: TGTGCCAGCAGTTACTCAGGGTGGATACAAGAGACCCAGTGCTTC. This chain connects TRBV6-5 to TRBJ2-5; D is unresolved. This CDR3 has 15 residues. The germline V gene has CDR1 MNHEY and CDR2 SVGAGI.